The source of this T cell receptor (beta chain) is a study of metastatic and nonmetastatic thyroid tumors (dated by TCRdb to 2019 to 2021). Context from the whole study: The researchers compared repertoires between peripheral blood samples and tumor or nodule tissue samples from patients with malignant or benign thyroid disease. Overall results and qualifications from the work: In both blood and tumor samples, TCR beta diversity was reported to be significantly higher in malignant tumors than in benign nodules.

Before undergoing thyroid surgery, none of the patients had been given any kind of treatment. Patient clinical samples collected from about 2012 to 2019 were retrospectively analysed using T-cell receptor beta sequencing. CDR1 and CDR2 are read off the germline V gene (reference sequence) as MNHNY and SVGAGI. The cysteine opens and the phenylalanine closes a CDR3 of 16 amino acids. The CDR3 DNA has 48 bases and is translated from base 1. The junction shows trimming of 2 bases on V and 4 bases on J, and the gene matches do not reach 7 bases of it. This clone is medium-sized (0.01 to 0.1%) in terms of sample share. The antigen this receptor binds is unknown. Base qualities are not at hand, and no much larger clone is one base apart. The library was built by means of PCR. The instrument given in TCRdb is Illumina HiSeq 4000. High-throughput sequencing was used to profile the TCR beta-chain CDR3 region of every patient. For the original study's pipeline: The researchers built a classifier to tell apart papillary thyroid cancer patients with distant metastasis, based on CDR3 differences among clinicopathological groups. The Shannon index was used to measure repertoire diversity, and the Morisita-Horn index was used to measure how similar tumor and blood repertoires were. TCRdb trimmed the raw reads at Q25, called clones with MiXCR and kept productive beta chains. TCRdb's processing, not the study's, gives the V and J calls here. A total of fewer than 25,000 clones appear in this sample, 18% of them only once. The ten largest clones take up 2.5% to 3% of the sample.

This TCR came from a male donor with papillary thyroid cancer or a benign thyroid nodule (not recorded which). Some clones in this sample may be carry-over from other donors' samples. The material sequenced was adjacent normal tissue. The sequence links TRBV6-6 to TRBJ2-3, with 9 bases matching TRBD2. The bases read TGTGCCAGCAGTTACGCGGGCGGGGGGGCCTCAGATACGCAGTATTTT. Its translation is CASSYAGGGASDTQYF.